The TCR beta chain described here comes from a study of control samples from healthy donors and cancer patients. Assay used: immunoSEQ multiplex PCR; TCRdb lists only in-frame clones, some missing. The sample includes about 50,000 clones, 95% to 96% of them seen just once. The CDR3 runs 17 residues. Per the germline V gene, CDR1 is SEHNR and CDR2 is FQNEAQ (reference sequence). Trimming removed 2 bases at V and 3 bases at J, with 14 bases between. This chain connects TRBV7-9 to TRBJ2-6, with D tentatively TRBD1 (6 bases). The clonotype originates from a woman in her 30s in good health. Sequenced: blood. The DNA for the CDR3 is TGTGCCAGCAGCTTAATGGGGGCAGGTAATGGGGCCAACGTCCTGACTTTC. This translates into CASSLMGAGNGANVLTF.